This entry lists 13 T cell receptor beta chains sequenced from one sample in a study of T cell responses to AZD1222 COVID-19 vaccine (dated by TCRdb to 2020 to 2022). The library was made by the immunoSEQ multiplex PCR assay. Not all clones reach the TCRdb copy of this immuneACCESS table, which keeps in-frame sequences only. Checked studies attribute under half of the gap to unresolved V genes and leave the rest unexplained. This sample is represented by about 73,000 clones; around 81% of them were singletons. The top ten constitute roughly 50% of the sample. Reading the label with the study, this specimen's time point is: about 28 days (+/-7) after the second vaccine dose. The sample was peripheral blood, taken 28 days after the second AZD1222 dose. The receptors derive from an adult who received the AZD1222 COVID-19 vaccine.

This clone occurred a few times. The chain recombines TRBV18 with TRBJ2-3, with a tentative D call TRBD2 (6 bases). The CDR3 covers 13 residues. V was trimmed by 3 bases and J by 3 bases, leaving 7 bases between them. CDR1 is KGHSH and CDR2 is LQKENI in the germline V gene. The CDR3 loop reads CASSPEGTDTQYF. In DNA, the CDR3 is TGTGCCAGCTCACCGGAGGGGACAGATACGCAGTATTTT. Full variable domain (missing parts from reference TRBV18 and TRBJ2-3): NAGVMQNPRHLVRRRGQEARLRCSPMKGHSHVYWYRQLPEEGLKFMVYLQKENIIDESGMPKERFSAEFPKEGPSILRIQQVVRGDSAAYFCASSPEGTDTQYFGPGTRLTVL.

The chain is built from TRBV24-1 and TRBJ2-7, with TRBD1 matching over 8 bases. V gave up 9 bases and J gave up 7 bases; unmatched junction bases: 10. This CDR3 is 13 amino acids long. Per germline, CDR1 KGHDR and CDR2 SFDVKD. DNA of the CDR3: TGTGCCACCGGGACAGGCTCCGGTGGGGAGCAGTACTTC. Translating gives CATGTGSGGEQYF.

The chain's CDR3 is CASSRTQGQPEQFF. CDR3 in DNA: TGTGCCAGCAGCCGAACACAAGGACAGCCCGAGCAGTTCTTC. The chain combines TRBV6-5 with TRBJ2-1; the D gene is possibly TRBD1 (6 bases). Germline V lookup: CDR1 MNHEY, CDR2 SVGAGI. Trimming stripped 6 bases from V and 10 bases from J, with 19 bases between. CDR3 length: 14 residues.

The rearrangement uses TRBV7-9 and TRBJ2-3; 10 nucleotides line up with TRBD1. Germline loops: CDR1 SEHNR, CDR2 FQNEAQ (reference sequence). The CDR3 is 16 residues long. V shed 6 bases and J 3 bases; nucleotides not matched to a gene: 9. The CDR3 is CASSYSGTGATDTQYF. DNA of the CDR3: TGTGCCAGCAGTTACTCCGGGACAGGGGCGACAGATACGCAGTATTTT. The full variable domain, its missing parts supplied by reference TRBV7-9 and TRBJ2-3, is DTGVSQNPRHKITKRGQNVTFRCDPISEHNRLYWYRQTLGQGPEFLTYFQNEAQLEKSRLLSDRFSAERPKGSFSTLEIQRTEQGDSAMYLCASSYSGTGATDTQYFGPGTRLTVL.

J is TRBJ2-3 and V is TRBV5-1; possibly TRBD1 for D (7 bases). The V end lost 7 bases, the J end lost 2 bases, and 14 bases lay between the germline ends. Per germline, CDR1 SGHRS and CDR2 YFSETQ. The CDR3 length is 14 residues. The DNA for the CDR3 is TGCGCCAGCGAGCCAGGGGGGAACACAGATACGCAGTATTTT. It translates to CASEPGGNTDTQYF.

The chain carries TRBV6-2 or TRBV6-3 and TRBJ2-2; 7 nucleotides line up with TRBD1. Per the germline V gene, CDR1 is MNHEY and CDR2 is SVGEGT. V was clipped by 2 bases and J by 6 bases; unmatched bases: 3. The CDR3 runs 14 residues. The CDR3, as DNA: TGTGCCAGCAGTTACCGCGGACAGGCCGGGGAGCTGTTTTTT. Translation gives CASSYRGQAGELFF.

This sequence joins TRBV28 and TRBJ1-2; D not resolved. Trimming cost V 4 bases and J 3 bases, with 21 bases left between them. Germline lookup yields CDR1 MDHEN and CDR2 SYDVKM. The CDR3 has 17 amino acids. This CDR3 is CASSSTDRFPGDYGYTF. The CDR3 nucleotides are TGTGCCAGCAGTTCCACGGATCGTTTCCCTGGGGACTATGGCTACACCTTC.

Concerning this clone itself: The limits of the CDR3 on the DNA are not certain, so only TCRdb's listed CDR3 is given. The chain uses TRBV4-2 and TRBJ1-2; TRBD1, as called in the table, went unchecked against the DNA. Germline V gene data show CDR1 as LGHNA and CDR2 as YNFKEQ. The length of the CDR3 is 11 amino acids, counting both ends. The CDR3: CASSVGTGITF.

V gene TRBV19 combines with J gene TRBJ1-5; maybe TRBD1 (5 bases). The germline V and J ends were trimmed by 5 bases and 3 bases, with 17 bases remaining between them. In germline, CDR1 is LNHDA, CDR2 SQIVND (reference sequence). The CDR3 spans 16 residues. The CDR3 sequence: CASSSRDGQINQPQHF. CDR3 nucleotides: TGTGCCAGTAGTTCTCGGGACGGCCAAATCAATCAGCCCCAGCATTTT.

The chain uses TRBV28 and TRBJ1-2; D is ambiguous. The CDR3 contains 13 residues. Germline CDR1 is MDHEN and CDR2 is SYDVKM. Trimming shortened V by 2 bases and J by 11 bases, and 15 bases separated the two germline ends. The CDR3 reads CASSLDSLEAYTF. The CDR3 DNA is TGTGCCAGCAGTTTAGATAGTCTAGAGGCTTACACCTTC.

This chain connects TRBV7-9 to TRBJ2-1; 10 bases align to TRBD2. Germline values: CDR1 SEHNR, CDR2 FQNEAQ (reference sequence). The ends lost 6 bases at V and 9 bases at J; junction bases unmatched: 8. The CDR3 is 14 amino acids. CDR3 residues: CASRTSSGGAEQFF. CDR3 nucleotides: TGTGCCAGCAGGACGTCTAGCGGGGGAGCTGAGCAGTTCTTC.

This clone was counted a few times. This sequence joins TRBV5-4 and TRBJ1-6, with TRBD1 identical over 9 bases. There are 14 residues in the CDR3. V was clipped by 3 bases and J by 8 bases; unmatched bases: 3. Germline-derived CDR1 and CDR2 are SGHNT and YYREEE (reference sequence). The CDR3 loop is CASSSDRGYSPLHF. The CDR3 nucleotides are TGTGCCAGCAGCTCGGACAGGGGTTATTCACCCCTCCACTTT.

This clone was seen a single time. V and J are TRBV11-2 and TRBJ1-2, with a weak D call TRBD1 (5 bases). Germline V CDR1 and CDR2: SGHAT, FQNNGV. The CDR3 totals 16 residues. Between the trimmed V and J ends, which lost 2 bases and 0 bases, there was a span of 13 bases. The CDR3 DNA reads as TGTGCCAGCAGCTTAACTGGGGACGATTCTAACTATGGCTACACCTTC. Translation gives CASSLTGDDSNYGYTF.